What follows are 15 T cell receptor beta chains derived from one specimen sequenced in a study of T-cell reconstitution after alpha-beta-depleted transplantation in children. Unique molecular identifiers were incorporated during preparation of the TCRbeta library. In TCRdb, the PCR reads were re-called with MiXCR into one record per CDR3 protein. The data contain about 240,000 distinct CDR3 sequences, 9.5% to 15% of them seen just once; the ten biggest clones take up roughly 2.8%. The source material was PBMCs from the stem cell graft donor, sampled from the stem cell graft. The source is a human donor who donated a stem cell graft to a child with acute lymphoblastic leukemia.

V is TRBV7-9 and J is TRBJ2-7, with D perhaps matching TRBD1 (6 bases). The V end lost 3 bases, the J end lost 0 bases, and 12 bases lay between the germline ends. The germline CDR1 and CDR2 sequences are SEHNR and FQNEAQ (reference sequence). This CDR3 contains 15 residues. DNA of the CDR3: TGTGCCAGCAGCTTCCGGGACACCTACTCCTACGAGCAGTACTTC. Translated, it gives CASSFRDTYSYEQYF. The full variable domain, with the rest looked up from reference TRBV7-9 and TRBJ2-7, is DTGVSQNPRHKITKRGQNVTFRCDPISEHNRLYWYRQTLGQGPEFLTYFQNEAQLEKSRLLSDRFSAERPKGSFSTLEIQRTEQGDSAMYLCASSFRDTYSYEQYFGPGTRLTVT.

The sample holds many counts of this clonotype. This chain links TRBV6-2 or TRBV6-3 with TRBJ1-2, with no clear D. CDR1 is MNHEY and CDR2 is SVGEGT in the germline V gene. Trimming left V 7 bases short and J 0 bases short, with 15 bases between. This CDR3 has 15 amino acids. CDR3 protein: CASIRAASPNYGYTF. In nucleotides, the CDR3 is TGTGCCAGCATTCGGGCGGCTAGTCCTAACTATGGCTACACCTTC.

This clonotype was recorded at least ten times. V usage is TRBV5-1 and J usage is TRBJ1-2; 7 nucleotides agree with TRBD1. J gave up 3 bases and V 4 bases, and 6 bases lay outside the gene matches. CDR3 length equals 14 residues. Germline CDR1 reads SGHRS; CDR2 reads YFSETQ. The CDR3 region has the DNA TGCGCCAGCAGCCCGGGACAGAATTACTATGGCTACACCTTC. Protein product: CASSPGQNYYGYTF.

At least ten counts were recorded for this clonotype. The genes are TRBV6-2 or TRBV6-3 and TRBJ2-3; a possible D gene is TRBD2 (5 bases). Trimming stripped 6 bases from V and 5 bases from J, with 27 bases between. The CDR3 has 18 amino acids. Germline V gene data show CDR1 as MNHEY and CDR2 as SVGEGT. This CDR3 reads CASSNTVSGVPPIDTQYF. In nucleotides, the CDR3 is TGTGCCAGCAGCAATACGGTGAGCGGAGTACCACCTATAGATACGCAGTATTTT.

This clonotype was seen at least ten times. The V and J genes are TRBV5-1 and TRBJ2-7; 9 bases map to TRBD2. CDR1 SGHRS and CDR2 YFSETQ come from the germline V gene. V shed 1 base and J 3 bases; nucleotides not matched to a gene: 2. The length of the CDR3 is 14 residues. CDR3 DNA: TGCGCCAGCAGCTTGCTTAGCGGGAGCTACGAGCAGTACTTC. Its protein product is CASSLLSGSYEQYF.

This clonotype has a count of ten or more. The chain carries TRBV20-1 and TRBJ2-7, with 12 bases identical to TRBD2. The J segment lost 2 bases and the V segment lost 6 bases, leaving 11 bases of the junction unmatched. Germline V gene lookup returns CDR1 DFQATT and CDR2 SNEGSKA (reference sequence). This CDR3 spans 16 amino acids. CDR3 in DNA: TGCAGTGCCCCGGGACTAGCGGGTTCAATAGCCTACGAGCAGTACTTC. This translates into CSAPGLAGSIAYEQYF.

This clonotype was detected ten times or more. The chain joins TRBV5-1 to TRBJ2-7; 7 nucleotides align to TRBD1. The junction had 5 bases not matched to a gene; V was cut back by 0 bases and J by 2 bases. The CDR3 contains 15 residues. Germline-derived CDR1 and CDR2 are SGHRS and YFSETQ. CDR3 sequence: CASSLGTGSAYEQYF. As DNA, the CDR3 is TGCGCCAGCAGCTTGGGGACAGGTTCCGCCTACGAGCAGTACTTC.

The rearrangement links TRBV20-1 to TRBJ2-7, with 11 bases matching TRBD2. The length of the CDR3 is 19 residues. V lost 6 bases and J lost 0; bases outside the gene matches: 19. Looked up from germline, CDR1 is DFQATT and CDR2 is SNEGSKA (reference sequence). The CDR3 region is CSAPGPFPGTSGDSYEQYF. The CDR3 DNA reads TGCAGTGCCCCCGGGCCGTTCCCCGGGACTAGCGGAGACTCCTACGAGCAGTACTTC.

The CDR3 DNA reads TGTGCCAGCAGTTACTTAGGCCCTCAGGGTAAAAACTATGGCTACACCTTC. Encoded protein: CASSYLGPQGKNYGYTF. The rearrangement uses TRBV6-5 and TRBJ1-2, with D tentatively TRBD1 (5 bases). V lost 1 base and J 2 bases, leaving 17 bases between the germline ends. Looked up from germline, CDR1 is MNHEY and CDR2 is SVGAGI. The CDR3 runs to 17 residues.

At least ten counts were recorded for this clonotype. The chain is built from TRBV5-5 and TRBJ1-5; the match to TRBD1 covers 7 bases. The J segment lost 6 bases and the V segment lost 5 bases, leaving 8 bases of the junction unmatched. This CDR3 has 14 amino acids. CDR1 is SGHKS and CDR2 is YYEKEE in the germline V gene (reference sequence). The CDR3 loop reads CASRRTGAGQPQHF. CDR3 bases: TGTGCCAGCAGGCGAACAGGGGCCGGTCAGCCCCAGCATTTT. The full variable domain, completed using reference TRBV5-5 and TRBJ1-5, is DAGVTQSPTHLIKTRGQQVTLRCSPISGHKSVSWYQQVLGQGPQFIFQYYEKEERGRGNFPDRFSARQFPNYSSELNVNALLLGDSALYLCASRRTGAGQPQHFGDGTRLSIL.

The gene calls are TRBV9 and TRBJ1-6; the D gene is possibly TRBD1 (6 bases). Trimming took 0 bases from V and 11 from J, leaving 12 bases between them. The CDR3 is 14 residues long. Germline V gives CDR1 SGDLS, CDR2 YYNGEE. The CDR3 here is CASSVGLTGPPLHF. CDR3 in DNA: TGTGCCAGCAGCGTAGGTCTTACAGGGCCACCCCTCCACTTT.

This clonotype was counted at least ten times. V is TRBV5-1 and J is TRBJ1-1; D call uncertain. The V gene lost 0 bases and the J gene lost 7 bases, with 10 bases spanning the gap. The germline gives CDR1 SGHRS, CDR2 YFSETQ. The length of the CDR3 is 13 residues. This CDR3 reads CASSLVAGNEAFF. The DNA for the CDR3 is TGCGCCAGCAGCTTGGTGGCAGGAAATGAAGCTTTCTTT.

The chain has TRBV6-2 or TRBV6-3 and TRBJ2-1, with D tentatively TRBD1 or TRBD2 (5 bases each). The CDR3 totals 14 residues. Germline CDR1 is MNHEY and CDR2 is SVGEGT. Trimming took off 8 bases at V and 7 bases at J, with 18 bases between the two ends. The CDR3: CASGRRGDRNEQFF. CDR3 nucleotide sequence: TGTGCCAGCGGTCGAAGGGGAGATCGGAATGAGCAGTTCTTC.

V is TRBV20-1 and J is TRBJ2-3, with 8 bases that match TRBD2. Per germline, CDR1 DFQATT and CDR2 SNEGSKA (reference sequence). CDR3 size: 17 residues. Trimming removed 6 bases from V and 4 bases from J; junction bases left unmatched: 18. The CDR3 coding sequence is TGCAGTGCCCGGACAAATCTAAAAGCGGGGGCCCCAGATACGCAGTATTTT. It encodes CSARTNLKAGAPDTQYF.

This clonotype showed up many times. V usage is TRBV11-2 and J usage is TRBJ2-1; 9 bases are a match to TRBD2. V lost 5 bases and J lost 2; bases outside the gene matches: 16. In germline, CDR1 is SGHAT, CDR2 FQNNGV. The CDR3 spans 19 residues. CDR3 coding DNA: TGTGCCAGCAGCCCGAGGCGGCGGGGGGGCCAAAGGACCTACAATGAGCAGTTCTTC. Translation gives CASSPRRRGGQRTYNEQFF.